One sample yielded the 19 T cell receptor beta chains listed below, sequenced in a study of CD8+CD57+ T cells in acquired aplastic anemia. Genomic DNA, the template, was used for profiling of the TCR beta VDJ and CDR3. TCRdb used MiXCR to reprocess the reads, holding one entry per CDR3 protein. Here the sample spans roughly 120,000 distinct CDR3 sequences, 45% to 60% being singletons. The sequenced patients had an expansion of CD8+CD57+ cells seen by flow cytometry. Sequencing used sorted CD4+, CD8+, or CD8+CD57+ T cells (not recorded which) from PBMCs. The receptors stem from a human donor with aplastic anemia.

The genes are TRBV5-1 and TRBJ2-7; 12 bases are shared with TRBD1. The CDR3 has 16 amino acids. Trimming took 4 bases from V and 4 from J; bases not matched to a gene: 9. Germline CDR1 is SGHRS and CDR2 is YFSETQ. CDR3 nucleotide sequence: TGCGCCAGCAGCCAAGATTCGGGACAGGGGGCGTACGAGCAGTACTTC. It specifies CASSQDSGQGAYEQYF.

The V call is TRBV20-1, the J call TRBJ2-5; D call uncertain. The CDR3 contains 14 residues. The germline V gene encodes CDR1 DFQATT and CDR2 SNEGSKA (reference sequence). V was pared by 0 bases and J by 2 bases, with 10 bases between. CDR3 coding DNA: TGCAGTGCTAGAGATAAGTCCTTACAAGAGACCCAGTACTTC. It translates to CSARDKSLQETQYF.

This clonotype has a count of ten or more. The gene calls are TRBV25-1 and TRBJ1-4, with D tentatively TRBD1 (6 bases). The V end was cut by 6 bases, the J end by 7 bases, with 12 bases between. CDR3 length equals 13 residues. Germline lookup yields CDR1 MGHDK and CDR2 SYGVNS. Here the CDR3 reads CASSRGGIEKLFF. The CDR3 nucleotides are TGTGCCAGCAGCCGGGGGGGCATTGAAAAACTGTTTTTT.

This clonotype was found a few times. The chain recombines TRBV2 with TRBJ2-7; D ambiguous. CDR3 size: 14 residues. V was cut by 6 bases and J by 6 bases, with 18 bases left in between. Germline V lookup: CDR1 SNHLY, CDR2 FYNNEI. The DNA of the CDR3 is TGTGCCAGCAGCCAAGCTGGCCCAAGGGCCGAGCAGTACTTC. Translated: CASSQAGPRAEQYF.

V gene TRBV15 combines with J gene TRBJ2-7; TRBD1 aligns across 9 bases. The V gene's germline CDR1 is LNHNV and CDR2 YYDKDF (reference sequence). This CDR3 has 13 amino acids. J lost 8 bases, V lost 9 bases, and 11 bases had no gene match. Here the CDR3 reads CATSLGQGSQQYF. For the CDR3, the DNA is TGTGCCACTTCTCTGGGACAGGGTTCTCAGCAGTACTTC. The full variable domain, in which reference TRBV15 and TRBJ2-7 provide the parts outside the CDR3, is DAMVIQNPRYQVTQFGKPVTLSCSQTLNHNVMYWYQQKSSQAPKLLFHYYDKDFNNEADTPDNFQSRRPNTSFCFLDIRSPGLGDTAMYLCATSLGQGSQQYFGPGTRLTVT.

This clonotype has a count of ten or more. V gene TRBV10-3 combines with J gene TRBJ1-1; 8 bases are a match to TRBD1. Germline V gene lookup returns CDR1 ENHRY and CDR2 SYGVKD. V shed 1 base, J shed 1 base, and the junction held 2 bases outside the gene matches. The CDR3 is 15 amino acids. The CDR3 nucleotides read TGTGCCATCAGTGAGTGGACAGGGAAGAACACTGAAGCTTTCTTT. Amino acid sequence: CAISEWTGKNTEAFF.

The chain carries TRBV7-2 and TRBJ1-2; unclear D gene. Germline V lookup: CDR1 SGHTA, CDR2 FQGNSA. The CDR3 sequence is 13 residues long. V shed 5 bases and J shed 4 bases, with 11 bases lying between them. Here the CDR3 DNA reads TGTGCCAGCAGCCCCACAAGGGCCTATGGCTACACCTTC. Encoded protein: CASSPTRAYGYTF.

The chain combines TRBV10-2 with TRBJ2-1; 8 bases map to TRBD1. This CDR3 region has 16 residues. The J segment lost 0 bases and the V segment lost 5 bases, leaving 6 bases of the junction unmatched. CDR1 WSHSY and CDR2 SAAADI come from the germline V gene. The CDR3 DNA is TGCGCCAGCAGTTCGAGGACAGGGAGCTCCTACAATGAGCAGTTCTTC. Encoded protein: CASSSRTGSSYNEQFF.

The chain joins TRBV28 to TRBJ1-6; tentative D call: TRBD1 (5 bases). CDR3 length: 16 amino acids. Trimming pared 6 bases from V and 10 bases from J, leaving 22 bases between. Germline CDR1 is MDHEN and CDR2 is SYDVKM. The CDR3 nucleotides read TGTGCCAGCAGCTTACCTCTCACTGGGGGAGAATCACCCCTCCACTTT. This gives the protein CASSLPLTGGESPLHF. Variable domain in full (rest from reference TRBV28 and TRBJ1-6): DVKVTQSSRYLVKRTGEKVFLECVQDMDHENMFWYRQDPGLGLRLIYFSYDVKMKEKGDIPEGYSVSREKKERFSLILESASTNQTSMYLCASSLPLTGGESPLHFGNGTRLTVT.

The rearrangement joins TRBV29-1 to TRBJ1-2, with 7 bases aligning to TRBD1. The germline V gene encodes CDR1 SQVTM and CDR2 ANQGSEA. CDR3 length: 14 residues. V trimming: 4 bases; J trimming: 5 bases; junction bases outside the gene matches: 10. CDR3 in DNA: TGCAGCGTTGTTACAGGGGAGGAAATGTATGGCTACACCTTC. This codes for CSVVTGEEMYGYTF.

This clonotype occurred many times. The CDR3 region is CASSLVTGDYNEQFF. Written as DNA, the CDR3 is TGTGCCAGCAGCTTAGTGACCGGGGATTACAATGAGCAGTTCTTC. The chain employs TRBV7-3 and TRBJ2-1; D perhaps matches TRBD2 (5 bases). The CDR3 length is 15 residues. V was pared by 2 bases and J by 4 bases, with 12 bases between. Germline V CDR1 and CDR2: SGHTA, FQGTGA.

This clonotype was recorded many times. The chain is built from TRBV11-1 and TRBJ1-3; tentative D call: TRBD1 (5 bases). Looked up from germline, CDR1 is SGHAT and CDR2 is FQDESV (reference sequence). Trimming shortened V by 5 bases and J by 3 bases, and 23 bases separated the two germline ends. This CDR3 is built from 18 residues. The CDR3 region has the DNA TGTGCCAGCAGCCTTTTGCGCCGGGGGAAAAGGAGTGGAAACACCATATATTTT. Residues: CASSLLRRGKRSGNTIYF.

This clonotype was recorded only once. V gene TRBV2 combines with J gene TRBJ1-5, with TRBD1 identical over 7 bases. CDR3 length: 15 amino acids. Germline-derived CDR1 and CDR2 are SNHLY and FYNNEI. V shed 4 bases, J shed 0 bases, and the junction held 3 bases outside the gene matches. The CDR3 reads CASSVGTVSNQPQHF. CDR3 sequence (DNA): TGTGCCAGCAGTGTTGGGACAGTTAGCAATCAGCCCCAGCATTTT.

This clonotype was seen a few times. The chain links TRBV5-4 to TRBJ2-3; D remains unclear. Per the germline V gene, CDR1 is SGHNT and CDR2 is YYREEE (reference sequence). This CDR3 spans 13 amino acids. V lost 3 bases and J lost 0, with 5 bases in between. The CDR3 nucleotides read TGTGCCAGCAGCTCGACTAGCACAGATACGCAGTATTTT. This codes for CASSSTSTDTQYF.

This clonotype was recorded only once. V gene TRBV20-1 combines with J gene TRBJ1-1, with 8 bases identical to TRBD1. The CDR3 is made up of 15 amino acids. Unmatched junction bases numbered 7, after V lost 4 bases and J lost 0 bases. Per germline, CDR1 DFQATT and CDR2 SNEGSKA (reference sequence). The CDR3 loop is CSATPGQVMNTEAFF. The CDR3 DNA sequence: TGCAGTGCTACGCCGGGACAGGTAATGAACACTGAAGCTTTCTTT.

The chain is built from TRBV15 and TRBJ2-3; 11 bases fit TRBD2. The germline CDR1 and CDR2 sequences are LNHNV and YYDKDF (reference sequence). The CDR3 is 15 amino acids. With 6 bases clipped from V and 6 bases from J, the junction kept 8 bases outside the gene matches. CDR3 nucleotides: TGTGCCACCAGAGGGCTAGCGGGAGGTCTCGATACGCAGTATTTT. Translated: CATRGLAGGLDTQYF.

The chain has TRBV7-2 and TRBJ1-1; 8 bases fit TRBD1. V trimming: 5 bases; J trimming: 4 bases; junction bases outside the gene matches: 6. The CDR3 spans 14 residues. The germline CDR1 and CDR2 sequences are SGHTA and FQGNSA. This chain's CDR3 is CASSRTGLITEAFF. DNA for the CDR3: TGTGCCAGCAGCAGGACAGGGTTGATCACTGAAGCTTTCTTT.

The genes are TRBV10-3 and TRBJ1-2, with 8 nucleotides matching TRBD1. V gave up 1 base and J gave up 4 bases; unmatched junction bases: 2. The CDR3 runs 14 residues. Germline assignment: CDR1 ENHRY and CDR2 SYGVKD. CDR3 in amino acids: CAISEWDRSYGYTF. CDR3 nucleotides: TGTGCCATCAGTGAGTGGGACAGGTCCTATGGCTACACCTTC.

V usage is TRBV25-1 and J usage is TRBJ1-2; the D gene is possibly TRBD1 (5 bases). Germline lookup yields CDR1 MGHDK and CDR2 SYGVNS. V was clipped by 2 bases and J by 4 bases, with 11 bases between them. The length of the CDR3 is 14 residues. The DNA of the CDR3 is TGTGCCAGCAGTGAAGCCGGGGACCTCTATGGCTACACCTTC. Amino acid sequence: CASSEAGDLYGYTF.